This T cell receptor gamma chain is drawn from a study of Vδ1+ human thymocytes. Study-wide results and limits: In the thymus, TRG and TRD repertoires looked highly polyclonal with Gaussian CDR3 lengths. Despite high sort purity, roughly 19% of thymic T cell receptor delta sequences were Vdelta2. TRD repertoires were essentially private, unlike widely shared TRG clonotypes.

Germline CDR1 is EGSTGY and CDR2 is YDSYTSSV. This CDR3 region has 13 residues. V dropped 3 bases and J dropped 5; count of bases not matched to a gene: 7. The sorted cells were CD3+ Vdelta1+ Vdelta2- thymocytes from alphabeta-depleted thymus. Vdelta1+ thymocyte sorts reached between roughly 97% and 99.6% purity. RNA was extracted from the cells and then reverse transcribed. The CDR3 regions were amplified by multiplex PCR from V-gene primers to a constant-region primer. TCRdb reran clone calling via CATT on the multiplex PCR reads. The sample includes tens of thousands of gamma-chain clones, about an eighth of them seen just once. About this clone: Its cognate antigen is unknown.

The source is a child in the first two years of life who had congenital heart surgery. The source material was Vdelta1+ gamma-delta thymocytes from the thymus. The subset here: FACS-sorted CD3+ TCRalphabeta- TCRVdelta1+ TCRVdelta2- thymocytes. The chain recombines TRGV4 with TRGJ1 or TRGJ2. The CDR3: CATWDSAHYKKLF. In DNA form, the CDR3 reads TGTGCCACCTGGGATTCAGCCCATTATAAGAAACTCTTT.